These T cell receptor beta chains were read from a single sample in a study of shared clonotypes between healthy human individuals. The assay was immunoSEQ multiplex PCR, and TCRdb's table has in-frame clones only and misses some. The repertoire consists of about 2 million clones, with roughly 94% occurring once and the leading ten covering 0.13%. Sequencing was performed on naive CD4+ T cells sorted from blood. The receptors stem from a man aged 18 to 35 in good health. Both conserved end residues are part of each CDR3. The order of the fields is V gene, J gene, CDR3 protein.

>TRBV6-1|TRBJ1-2
CASSDFGQPEDGYTF
>TRBV9|TRBJ1-1
CASSVGERARNTEAFF
>TRBV18|TRBJ2-7
CASSPPDSYEQYF
>TRBV11-1|TRBJ2-7
CATSGRGTYEQYF
>TRBV2|TRBJ1-4
CASSPHRGGTNEKLFF
>TRBV5-1|TRBJ1-5
CASSLAGTVDQPQHF
>TRBV5-1|TRBJ2-3
CASSSLAGSTDTQYF
>TRBV5-8|TRBJ2-7
CASSLGRGTGSYEQYF
>TRBV5-1|TRBJ1-5
CASSLTGDNQPQHF
>TRBV28|TRBJ2-3
CASSLRGARPQYF
>TRBV18|TRBJ1-3
CASSPGQGGSGNTIYF
>TRBV16|TRBJ1-1
CASSQQGGETEAFF
>TRBV5-4|TRBJ1-3
CASSSDRGSRSGNTIYF
>TRBV7-9|TRBJ2-1
CASSLPTDKNEQFF
>TRBV7-2|TRBJ2-7
CASSPQDVGEQYF
>TRBV10-3|TRBJ1-5
CAISEDKNQPQHF
>TRBV6-4|TRBJ2-2
CASSIQDRVNSNTGELFF
>TRBV2|TRBJ1-2
CASSEKGGDYGYTF
>TRBV6-4|TRBJ2-1
CASRADRAGNEQFF
>TRBV2|TRBJ1-6
CASQEFNSPLHF
>TRBV7-9|TRBJ2-5
CASSTLAGGAETQYF
>TRBV25-1|TRBJ2-2
CASSEVQGATGELFF
>TRBV9|TRBJ2-7
CASSAGHRGGTGGEQYF
>TRBV29-1|TRBJ1-4
CSGRPSTNEKLFF
>TRBV5-8|TRBJ2-1
CASSFRAGGNEQFF
>TRBV18|TRBJ2-3
CASSPLVGDQADTQYF
>TRBV9|TRBJ2-7
CASSEGTGYEQYF
>TRBV4-1|TRBJ2-2
CASSLRSDTGELFF
>TRBV6-5|TRBJ1-3
CASSSGGNTIYF
>TRBV5-1|TRBJ1-1
CASSLVSRATMNTEAFF
>TRBV21-1|TRBJ1-6
CASSNVGLHF